The 24 T cell receptor beta chains in this list originate from one sample, sequenced in a study of monozygotic twins with inflammatory bowel disease (dated by TCRdb to 2018 to 2020). Receptor libraries were prepared by 5' RACE. Sequenced using an Illumina HiSeq 2500. Based on TCRdb reprocessing of the reads, there is one entry per CDR3 protein sequence, and DNA is missing. The sample's own table lists 300,000 to 400,000 distinct CDR3 sequences. The ten largest clones represent 2.6% of the sample. The material sequenced was blood. All receptors derive from a human donor with ulcerative colitis or Crohn's disease, or a healthy co-twin of an affected twin (not recorded which).

This chain uses TRBV4-2 with TRBJ2-2; TCRdb returns TRBD1, unconfirmable since there is no DNA. The CDR3 consists of 18 residues. Germline V CDR1 and CDR2: LGHNA, YNFKEQ. The CDR3 is CASSQDPFGGGRGGELFF.

The rearrangement uses TRBV5-1 and TRBJ2-5; lacking DNA, the TRBD1 call made by TCRdb goes unchecked. The CDR3 consists of 15 residues. Per the germline V gene, CDR1 is SGHRS and CDR2 is YFSETQ. The CDR3 here is CASSFRTVRQETQYF.

The chain uses TRBV11-2 and TRBJ2-7; without DNA, the TCRdb call of TRBD1 cannot be checked. The CDR3 extends over 15 amino acids. Germline V CDR1 and CDR2: SGHAT, FQNNGV. The CDR3 protein is CASSLFAEGAYEQYF. The full variable domain, in which reference TRBV11-2 and TRBJ2-7 provide the parts outside the CDR3, is EAGVAQSPRYKIIEKRQSVAFWCNPISGHATLYWYQQILGQGPKLLIQFQNNGVVDDSQLPKDRFSAERLKGVDSTLKIQPAKLEDSAVYLCASSLFAEGAYEQYFGPGTRLTVT.

This chain uses TRBV3-1 with TRBJ2-1; the TCRdb call, TRBD1, lacks DNA for checking. Looked up from germline, CDR1 is LGHDT and CDR2 is YNNKEL (reference sequence). This CDR3 is built from 22 residues. CDR3 region: CASSQDIGGGPDRFPSYNEQFF.

This sequence joins TRBV12-3 or TRBV12-4 and TRBJ1-1. CDR3 length: 13 residues. CDR3 amino acids: CASTGFGSTEAFF.

This chain uses TRBV9 with TRBJ2-7. CDR3 length equals 14 residues. From germline, CDR1 is SGDLS and CDR2 YYNGEE. The CDR3 region is CASSVDASSYEQYF.

The J gene is TRBJ1-2, the V gene TRBV5-6; TCRdb reports TRBD1, a call that lacks DNA to check it against. Germline CDR1 is SGHDT and CDR2 is YYEEEE. CDR3 size: 16 residues. This CDR3 is CASSSMGGQLYYGYTF.

The genes are TRBV5-1 and TRBJ2-7; there is no DNA to check the TCRdb D call of TRBD2. The CDR3 is 16 amino acids. The germline CDR1 and CDR2 sequences are SGHRS and YFSETQ. CDR3 residues: CASSPGGGARRSEQYF.

The chain uses TRBV12-3 or TRBV12-4 and TRBJ1-2; the D call from TCRdb, TRBD1, cannot be confirmed without DNA. The CDR3 is 13 residues long. The CDR3 protein is CASSWDRKYGYTF.

This chain uses TRBV6-1 with TRBJ2-2; TCRdb calls TRBD2, which cannot be checked without DNA. The length of the CDR3 is 15 residues. Germline V gives CDR1 MNHNS, CDR2 SASEGT. CDR3 region: CASTEVGLLTGELFF.

The rearrangement joins TRBV20-1 to TRBJ2-1; TCRdb lists TRBD1, though no DNA is available to test this call. The CDR3 contains 12 residues. From germline, CDR1 is DFQATT and CDR2 SNEGSKA (reference sequence). The CDR3 loop is CSASGSGGAQFF.

The chain recombines TRBV5-1 with TRBJ2-7. The CDR3 length is 15 residues. Germline values: CDR1 SGHRS, CDR2 YFSETQ. CDR3 protein: CASSLDGQTSYEQYF.

The rearrangement uses TRBV7-9 and TRBJ2-3; the D call of TRBD2 rests on TCRdb alone, since no DNA is present to check it. CDR3 size: 14 residues. Germline V gene sequence: CDR1 SEHNR, CDR2 FQNEAQ (reference sequence). The CDR3: CASPSGGRLDTQYF.

The chain recombines TRBV5-1 with TRBJ2-3; TCRdb reports TRBD2, a call that lacks DNA to check it against. This CDR3 comprises 16 residues. Looked up from germline, CDR1 is SGHRS and CDR2 is YFSETQ. The chain's CDR3 is CASSFGLAGAEDTQYF.

This chain joins TRBV7-3 and TRBJ2-1; the TCRdb D gene call, TRBD1, has no DNA to confirm it. The CDR3 covers 17 residues. Germline assignment: CDR1 SGHTA and CDR2 FQGTGA. The CDR3 loop reads CASSLTRTGGSYNEQFF.

The chain couples TRBV4-3 to TRBJ1-4. Per the germline V gene, CDR1 is LGHNA and CDR2 is YSLEER. This CDR3 has 15 amino acids. CDR3 sequence reads: CASRQGSATNEKLFF.

This chain joins TRBV12-3 or TRBV12-4 and TRBJ2-1; TCRdb designates TRBD1, a call that cannot be tested without DNA. This CDR3 region has 11 residues. The CDR3 loop is CASSQLDRAFF.

This chain joins TRBV6-5 and TRBJ2-5; TCRdb selects TRBD1, and the lack of DNA leaves this call unchecked. The CDR3 covers 18 residues. CDR1 and CDR2 from the germline V gene are MNHEY and SVGAGI. The CDR3 sequence: CASSHVRGGRESQETQYF.

The CDR3 spells CASSLAGSNSPLHF. The chain carries TRBV7-6 and TRBJ1-6. CDR3 length equals 14 residues. Germline CDR1 SGHVS, CDR2 FNYEAQ.

This rearrangement joins TRBV12-3 or TRBV12-4 to TRBJ2-1; TCRdb selects TRBD2, and the lack of DNA leaves this call unchecked. CDR3 length: 15 residues. Here the CDR3 reads CASSFVEGTGNEQFF.

The J gene is TRBJ1-6, the V gene TRBV9. The CDR3 contains 17 residues. CDR1 SGDLS and CDR2 YYNGEE come from the germline V gene. The CDR3 sequence is CASSVDTWSSYNSPLHF.

The chain employs TRBV7-2 and TRBJ1-1; the TCRdb call, TRBD1, lacks DNA for checking. This CDR3 is built from 14 residues. Germline V gives CDR1 SGHTA, CDR2 FQGNSA. This chain's CDR3 is CASSLRGVNTEAFF.

The rearrangement joins TRBV5-1 to TRBJ2-7; TCRdb's D gene call, TRBD1, goes unchecked for lack of DNA. The CDR3 contains 15 residues. Germline V gives CDR1 SGHRS, CDR2 YFSETQ. CDR3 sequence reads: CASSAGQGVSYEQYF.

The chain has TRBV4-3 and TRBJ1-1. CDR1 LGHNA and CDR2 YSLEER come from the germline V gene. This CDR3 has 15 amino acids. CDR3 loop: CASSQVSGLNTEAFF.